The rows below give T cell receptor beta chains drawn from one sample of a study of cytomegalovirus exposure and HLA in healthy donors. The method was immunoSEQ multiplex PCR; TCRdb's version includes in-frame clones alone and lacks a portion of them. The sample lists about 170,000 clones, approximately 81% occurring once. What was sequenced was PBMCs. These receptors were taken from a woman between 45 and 60 years old in good health and CMV-seronegative. Each CDR3 is given with its conserved first and last residue. The order of the fields is clone size, D gene, J gene, V gene, CDR3 DNA, CDR3 protein. The D gene is left open where the match is weak. Where a row states a size, it is once, few, many or the class of an expanded clone; other rows omit it.

- TRBD1 TRBJ2-1 TRBV29-1 TGCAGCGTTGATCTTCTCGGGACAGGGGGAAATGAGCAGTTCTTC CSVDLLGTGGNEQFF
- - TRBJ1-6 TRBV25-1 TGTGCCAGCGGGCCGGGAGGGAATTCACCCCTCCACTTT CASGPGGNSPLHF
- - TRBJ1-1 TRBV5-8 TGTGCCAGCAGCTTGGTTGGAGGGATACTGGGTGAAGCTTTCTTT CASSLVGGILGEAFF
- TRBD1 TRBJ1-4 TRBV5-8 TGTGCCAGCAGCTACCGGACAGGGGGAGCTGAAAAACTGTTTTTT CASSYRTGGAEKLFF
few TRBD2 TRBJ2-2 TRBV6-4 TGTGCCAGCAGCCCCCTCGCGGGAGGGAACACCGGGGAGCTGTTTTTT CASSPLAGGNTGELFF
- TRBD1 TRBJ2-7 TRBV9 TGTGCCAGCAGCGCGGGACAGGCCCGCTCCTACGAGCAGTACTTC CASSAGQARSYEQYF
- - TRBJ2-3 TRBV6-4 TGTGCCAGCAGTGGAGAGTACACAGATACGCAGTATTTT CASSGEYTDTQYF
- TRBD1 TRBJ2-2 TRBV18 TGTGCCAGCTCACCACAATTGGACAGGGGGCCGGGGGAGCTGTTTTTT CASSPQLDRGPGELFF
- - TRBJ1-5 TRBV28 TGTGCCAGCAGTTGGCGAGGACACCTCAATCAGCCCCAGCATTTT CASSWRGHLNQPQHF
- TRBD2 TRBJ2-3 TRBV11-3 TGTGCCAGCAGCCGCCGGGGGAGCGGGGCATTCGATACGCAGTATTTT CASSRRGSGAFDTQYF
- TRBD2 TRBJ2-4 TRBV28 TGTGCCAGCAGTTTAGGGGCGGGGGGGCAAAACATTCAGTACTTC CASSLGAGGQNIQYF
- TRBD1 TRBJ1-5 TRBV18 TGTGCCAGCTCACCAACAGGGGGGGCCCTTAGCAATCAGCCCCAGCATTTT CASSPTGGALSNQPQHF
- TRBD2 TRBJ2-1 TRBV7-3 TGTGCCAGCAGCTCCGGACTAGCGGGACGTCAGAATGAGCAGTTCTTC CASSSGLAGRQNEQFF